This TCR beta chain originates from a study of cytomegalovirus exposure and HLA in healthy donors. Produced via immunoSEQ multiplex PCR; TCRdb's table is partial and in-frame only. The sample contains roughly 300,000 clones, roughly 87% of which appear only once. The CDR3 is made up of 15 amino acids. V was trimmed by 2 bases and J by 7 bases, leaving 14 bases between them. In germline, CDR1 is MGHDK, CDR2 SYGVNS. The sequence derives from a woman in her twenties or thirties in good health and CMV-seropositive. The sequenced sample consisted of PBMCs. The V and J genes are TRBV25-1 and TRBJ1-4; D might be TRBD1 (5 bases). This chain's CDR3 is CASSEVQVFSEKLFF. The CDR3 bases are TGTGCCAGCAGTGAAGTACAGGTTTTCTCTGAAAAACTGTTTTTT. The full variable domain, with the rest looked up from reference TRBV25-1 and TRBJ1-4, is EADIYQTPRYLVIGTGKKITLECSQTMGHDKMYWYQQDPGMELHLIHYSYGVNSTEKGDLSSESTVSRIRTEHFPLTLESARPSHTSQYLCASSEVQVFSEKLFFGSGTQLSVL.